The source of this TCR beta chain is a study of cytomegalovirus exposure and HLA in healthy donors (dated by TCRdb to 2015 to 2018). Turning to the overall study: A later analysis indicated that the 95 to 150 validation repertoires were generated on the platform also employed for the roughly 650 repertoires of the first cohort. The study combined high-throughput TCR immunosequencing, statistical association of individual TCRs with disease status, and machine learning to predict cytomegalovirus infection status. Along with the roughly 710-subject first cohort, a separate validation cohort of around 120 different subjects was used. The study aimed to test whether cataloging public T cell receptors could reveal signatures of past pathogen exposure.

From cysteine to phenylalanine, the CDR3 is 16 amino acids long. Just CDR3 DNA is preserved here, 48 bases in frame from base 1. CDR1 SGHTA and CDR2 FQGTGA are derived from the germline V gene. Trimming takes 4 bases off V and 4 bases off J; junction bases not matched to a gene: 9. A single count supports this clone. Its specific antigen is unknown. The sample holds no much larger clone one base away, and base qualities are not on file. Donors formed part of the validation cohort, which comprised 120 subjects and was distinct from the first cohort of several hundred subjects. General conclusions and limits of the study: All 120 or so repertoires were used to score co-occurrence in the validation cohort in a later analysis, because that analysis had no HLA typing for the cohort. In vitro tests confirmed that three of the cytomegalovirus-associated TCR beta chains recognize cytomegalovirus antigens. According to the authors, the approach could potentially be generalized to other disease states and immunological phenotypes. The classifier was reported to diagnose cytomegalovirus status with high specificity and sensitivity in both the original cohort and the validation cohort. A total of some 180 TCR beta chains were listed by the study as associated with cytomegalovirus. A later analysis found that TCRs clustered in the first cohort also tended to co-occur in the 95 to 150 validation repertoires, with approximately 94% of cluster scores above 0. While some public TCRs were present in many individuals, most TCR sequences turned up only very rarely across donors.

The method behind the library was the immunoSEQ multiplex PCR assay. The source study handled its data this way. A statistical classification framework was built for diagnosing cytomegalovirus status from the catalog of TCR beta chain sequences. In its TCRdb copy, this immuneACCESS table keeps in-frame sequences only and misses some clones. Where compared with another copy, unresolved V genes explain less than half of these, and the others have no known cause. Clone size and V and J calls were adopted from that table, with D and trimming inferred from the DNA. This sample has under 200,000 clones in its table, and about nine tenths of those were observed once. Around 5% of the sample is in the top ten clones.

The chain joins TRBV7-3 to TRBJ2-2, and 7 bases in between align with TRBD1. The sequenced material came from PBMCs. This receptor was identified in a young woman in good health and CMV-seronegative. In nucleotide form, the sequence is TGTGCCAGCAGCTCCCAACAGGGGCGGAGCACCGGGGAGCTGTTTTTT. Translated, it gives CASSSQQGRSTGELFF.